This entry concerns a single T cell receptor beta chain. Its antigen is not known. In the PCR, 60 Vbeta and 13 Jbeta primers were used. Measured with immunoSEQ multiplex PCR; TCRdb has only the in-frame clones, and not every one. Of approximately 91,000 clones in the sample, around nine tenths were seen once. These data come from a study of cytomegalovirus exposure and HLA in healthy donors. In germline, CDR1 is SGHAT, CDR2 FQNNGV. This CDR3 spans 15 amino acids. Trimming removed 8 bases from V and 1 base from J, with 12 bases in between. Study-level findings and limits: CMV serostatus stood as the only immune exposure information on hand. Earlier analysis found most TCR beta V segments productive about 90% or about 30% of the time. Trimming of TCR beta V- and J-genes showed a link, identified in a later analysis, to a missense DCLRE1C variant. Cytomegalovirus association was listed for about 180 TCR beta chains.

Sequenced material: PBMCs. This receptor was obtained from a man aged 25-45 years in good health and CMV-seropositive. J is TRBJ2-6 and V is TRBV11-2; D is ambiguous. This CDR3 is CASRGFKSGANVLTF. CDR3 DNA: TGTGCCAGCCGCGGTTTCAAGTCTGGGGCCAACGTCCTGACTTTC. Based on the CDR3 plus reference TRBV11-2 and TRBJ2-6, the full variable domain is EAGVAQSPRYKIIEKRQSVAFWCNPISGHATLYWYQQILGQGPKLLIQFQNNGVVDDSQLPKDRFSAERLKGVDSTLKIQPAKLEDSAVYLCASRGFKSGANVLTFGAGSRLTVL.